This passage covers 7 T cell receptor beta chains from one sample sequenced in a study of cytomegalovirus exposure and HLA in healthy donors. Primers: 60 Vbeta forward and 13 Jbeta reverse. Libraries were prepared by immunoSEQ multiplex PCR; TCRdb keeps only in-frame clonotypes and omits some of them. The table shows approximately 200,000 clones, with 75% to 85% occurring only once. Sequenced input: PBMCs. These receptors originate from a woman in her fifties or sixties in good health and CMV-seropositive.

The chain couples TRBV5-6 to TRBJ1-5; D might be TRBD1 (5 bases). Trimming shortened V by 4 bases and J by 5 bases, and 16 bases separated the two germline ends. This CDR3 comprises 15 residues. Germline V gene sequence: CDR1 SGHDT, CDR2 YYEEEE. In nucleotides, the CDR3 is TGTGCCAGCAGCACAAGGTTGGGGGGGGATCAGCCCCAGCATTTT. This codes for CASSTRLGGDQPQHF.

The V gene is TRBV27, the J gene TRBJ1-5; 10 bases are shared with TRBD1. The CDR3 is made up of 16 amino acids. The germline gives CDR1 MNHEY, CDR2 SMNVEV (reference sequence). Germline trimming cut 5 bases from V and 6 bases from J; bases unmatched to any gene: 10. The CDR3 bases are TGTGCCAGCAGTAACTCGGGACAGGGGTTCGGTCAGCCCCAGCATTTT. It translates to CASSNSGQGFGQPQHF.

This clone has more than one count but fewer than ten. The gene calls are TRBV7-2 and TRBJ2-7, with no clear D. The CDR3 spans 11 residues. CDR1 and CDR2 (germline): SGHTA, FQGNSA. V shed 3 bases and J shed 5 bases, with 5 bases lying between them. CDR3 sequence: CASSFLNEQYF. For the CDR3, the DNA is TGTGCCAGCAGCTTTCTAAACGAGCAGTACTTC.

V gene TRBV23-1 combines with J gene TRBJ1-5, with 7 bases aligning to TRBD1. Being an ORF, TRBV23-1 has a function that is uncertain. The V and J ends lost 3 bases and 1 base, in that order; junction bases with no gene match: 3. The CDR3 consists of 15 residues. CDR3 sequence reads: CASSHNRGSNQPQHF. The CDR3 DNA reads TGCGCCAGCAGTCACAACAGGGGAAGCAATCAGCCCCAGCATTTT.

This clone has only a few counts. The chain employs TRBV4-2 and TRBJ1-1; 9 positions agree with TRBD1. This CDR3 contains 16 residues. In germline, CDR1 is LGHNA, CDR2 YNFKEQ. Trimming cost V 0 bases and J 5 bases; bases outside gene matches: 7. The CDR3 nucleotides read TGTGCCAGCAGCCAAGATTCGGGACAGGGAGGTACTGAAGCTTTCTTT. It yields the protein CASSQDSGQGGTEAFF.

This chain links TRBV19 with TRBJ2-2; the match to TRBD1 covers 8 bases. This CDR3 is built from 16 residues. Germline CDR1 is LNHDA and CDR2 is SQIVND (reference sequence). The V segment lost 3 bases and the J segment 4 bases; nucleotides outside the gene matches: 7. CDR3 DNA sequence: TGTGCCAGTAGTATCCAGACAGGGGCGGGCACCGGGGAGCTGTTTTTT. Translating gives CASSIQTGAGTGELFF.

The chain is built from TRBV27 and TRBJ2-7; 11 nucleotides match TRBD2. This CDR3 contains 15 residues. V shed 4 bases, J shed 2 bases, and the junction held 4 bases outside the gene matches. Germline assignment: CDR1 MNHEY and CDR2 SMNVEV (reference sequence). The CDR3 sequence is CASSSPGLAAYEQYF. The DNA of the CDR3 is TGTGCCAGCAGTTCCCCGGGACTAGCGGCCTACGAGCAGTACTTC.